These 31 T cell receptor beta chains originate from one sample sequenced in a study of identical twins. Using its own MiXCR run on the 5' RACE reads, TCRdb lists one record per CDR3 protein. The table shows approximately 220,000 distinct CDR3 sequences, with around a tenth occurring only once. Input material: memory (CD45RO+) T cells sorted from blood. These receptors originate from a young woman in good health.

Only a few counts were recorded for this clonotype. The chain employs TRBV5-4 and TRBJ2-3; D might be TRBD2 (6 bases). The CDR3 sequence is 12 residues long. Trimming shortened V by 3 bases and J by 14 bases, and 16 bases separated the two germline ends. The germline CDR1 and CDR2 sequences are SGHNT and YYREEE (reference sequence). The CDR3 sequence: CASSSINGGLYF. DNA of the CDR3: TGTGCCAGCAGCTCGATCAACGGGGGTTTGTATTTT.

CDR3 amino acids: CASSFSGGGNEQFF. The DNA for the CDR3 is TGCGCCAGCAGCTTTAGCGGGGGGGGCAATGAGCAGTTCTTC. The chain is built from TRBV5-1 and TRBJ2-1; 11 nucleotides match TRBD2. V lost 2 bases, J lost 6 bases, and 1 base stayed unmatched. Germline lookup yields CDR1 SGHRS and CDR2 YFSETQ. This CDR3 spans 14 amino acids.

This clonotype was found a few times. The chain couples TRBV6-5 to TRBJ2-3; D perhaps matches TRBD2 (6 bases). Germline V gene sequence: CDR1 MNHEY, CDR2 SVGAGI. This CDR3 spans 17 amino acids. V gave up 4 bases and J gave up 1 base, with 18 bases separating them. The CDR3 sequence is CASSLLPPGLRTDTQYF. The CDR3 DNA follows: TGTGCCAGCAGTTTATTACCACCGGGACTCCGCACAGATACGCAGTATTTT.

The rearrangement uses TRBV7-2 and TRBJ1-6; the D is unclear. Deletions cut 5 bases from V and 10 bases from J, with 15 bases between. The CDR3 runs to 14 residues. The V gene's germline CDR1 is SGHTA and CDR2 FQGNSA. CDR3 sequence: CASSPTQDRSPLHF. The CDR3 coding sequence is TGTGCCAGCAGCCCGACCCAAGACCGATCACCCCTCCACTTT.

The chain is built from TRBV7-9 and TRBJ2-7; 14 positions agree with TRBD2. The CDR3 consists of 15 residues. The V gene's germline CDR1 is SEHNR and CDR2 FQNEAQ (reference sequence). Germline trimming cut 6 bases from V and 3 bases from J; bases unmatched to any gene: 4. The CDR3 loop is CASSQGTSGGYEQYF. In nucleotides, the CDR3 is TGTGCCAGCAGTCAAGGGACTAGCGGGGGCTACGAGCAGTACTTC.

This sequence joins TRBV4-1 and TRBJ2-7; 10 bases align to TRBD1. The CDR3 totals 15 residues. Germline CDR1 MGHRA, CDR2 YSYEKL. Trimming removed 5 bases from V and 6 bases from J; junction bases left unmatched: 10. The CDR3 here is CASSMRGTGVGEQYF. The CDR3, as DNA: TGCGCCAGCAGCATGCGGGGGACAGGGGTTGGCGAGCAGTACTTC.

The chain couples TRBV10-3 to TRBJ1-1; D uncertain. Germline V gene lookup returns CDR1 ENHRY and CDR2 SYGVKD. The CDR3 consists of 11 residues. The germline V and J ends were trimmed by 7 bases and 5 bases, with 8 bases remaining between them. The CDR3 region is CAIKSQTEAFF. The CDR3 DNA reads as TGTGCCATCAAATCCCAGACTGAAGCTTTCTTT.

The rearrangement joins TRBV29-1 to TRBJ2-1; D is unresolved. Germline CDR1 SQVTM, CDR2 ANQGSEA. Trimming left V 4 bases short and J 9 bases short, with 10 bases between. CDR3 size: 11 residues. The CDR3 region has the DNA TGCAGCGTTGCATACCGCTCTGAGCAGTTCTTC. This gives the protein CSVAYRSEQFF.

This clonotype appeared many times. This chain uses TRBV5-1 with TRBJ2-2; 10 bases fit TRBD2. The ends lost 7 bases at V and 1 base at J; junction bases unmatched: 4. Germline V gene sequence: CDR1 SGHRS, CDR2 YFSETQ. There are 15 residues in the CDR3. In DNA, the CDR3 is TGCGCCAGCGTAGCGGGGGGCATGAACACCGGGGAGCTGTTTTTT. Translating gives CASVAGGMNTGELFF.

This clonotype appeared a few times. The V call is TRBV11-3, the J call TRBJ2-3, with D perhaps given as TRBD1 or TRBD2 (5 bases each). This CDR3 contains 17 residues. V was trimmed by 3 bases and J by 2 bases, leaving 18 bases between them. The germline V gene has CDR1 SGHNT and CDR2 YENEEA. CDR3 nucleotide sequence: TGTGCCAGCAGCTTCGGCTCCGGGACCTCAGCCACAGATACGCAGTATTTT. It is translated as CASSFGSGTSATDTQYF.

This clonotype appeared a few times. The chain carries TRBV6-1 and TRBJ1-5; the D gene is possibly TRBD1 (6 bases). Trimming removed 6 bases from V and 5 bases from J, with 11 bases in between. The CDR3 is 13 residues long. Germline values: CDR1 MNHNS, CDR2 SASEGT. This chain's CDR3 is CASRRQEDQPQHF. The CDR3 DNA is TGTGCCAGCAGGAGACAGGAGGATCAGCCCCAGCATTTT.

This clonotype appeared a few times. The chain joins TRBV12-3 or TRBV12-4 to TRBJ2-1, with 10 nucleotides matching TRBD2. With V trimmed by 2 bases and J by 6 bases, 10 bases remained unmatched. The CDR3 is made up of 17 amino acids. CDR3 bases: TGTGCCAGCAGTTTAAGGCTAGCGGGGGCCCAAATCAATGAGCAGTTCTTC. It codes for CASSLRLAGAQINEQFF.

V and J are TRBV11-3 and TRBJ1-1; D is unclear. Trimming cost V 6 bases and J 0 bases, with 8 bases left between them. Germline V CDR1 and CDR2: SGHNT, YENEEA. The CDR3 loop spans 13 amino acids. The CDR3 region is CASSKALNTEAFF. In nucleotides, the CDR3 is TGTGCCAGCAGTAAGGCCTTGAACACTGAAGCTTTCTTT.

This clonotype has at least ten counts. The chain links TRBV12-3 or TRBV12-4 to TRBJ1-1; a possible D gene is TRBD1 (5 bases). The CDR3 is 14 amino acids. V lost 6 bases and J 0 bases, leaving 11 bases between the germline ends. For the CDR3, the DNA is TGTGCCAGCAGGTCGGGACTAGTGAACACTGAAGCTTTCTTT. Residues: CASRSGLVNTEAFF.

Here the CDR3 DNA reads TGTGCCAGCAGCGTAGGGGGAACAGGGATAGAGACCCAGTACTTC. Protein: CASSVGGTGIETQYF. This rearrangement joins TRBV9 to TRBJ2-5; tentative D call: TRBD1 (6 bases). The germline V gene encodes CDR1 SGDLS and CDR2 YYNGEE. The CDR3 is 15 residues long. V was clipped by 0 bases and J by 4 bases, with 13 bases between them. Using reference TRBV9 and TRBJ2-5 for the parts outside the CDR3, the full variable domain is DSGVTQTPKHLITATGQRVTLRCSPRSGDLSVYWYQQSLDQGLQFLIQYYNGEERAKGNILERFSAQQFPDLHSELNLSSLELGDSALYFCASSVGGTGIETQYFGPGTRLLVL.

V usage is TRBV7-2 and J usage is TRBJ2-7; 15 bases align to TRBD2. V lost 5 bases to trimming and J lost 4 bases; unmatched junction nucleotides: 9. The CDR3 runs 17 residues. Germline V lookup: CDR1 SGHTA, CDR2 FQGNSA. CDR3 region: CASSERGTSGRRYEQYF. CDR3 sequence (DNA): TGTGCCAGCAGCGAGAGGGGGACTAGCGGGAGGAGGTACGAGCAGTACTTC.

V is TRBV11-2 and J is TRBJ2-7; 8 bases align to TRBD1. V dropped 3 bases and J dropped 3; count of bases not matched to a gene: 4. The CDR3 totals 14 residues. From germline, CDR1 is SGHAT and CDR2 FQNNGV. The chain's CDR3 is CASSFLTGGYEQYF. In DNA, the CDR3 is TGTGCCAGCAGCTTCCTAACAGGGGGCTACGAGCAGTACTTC.

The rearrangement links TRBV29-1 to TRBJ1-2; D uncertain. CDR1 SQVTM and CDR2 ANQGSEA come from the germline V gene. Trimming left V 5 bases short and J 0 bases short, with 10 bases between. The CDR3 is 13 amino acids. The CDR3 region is CSVLVRANYGYTF. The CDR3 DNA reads TGCAGCGTTCTTGTCCGAGCTAACTATGGCTACACCTTC.

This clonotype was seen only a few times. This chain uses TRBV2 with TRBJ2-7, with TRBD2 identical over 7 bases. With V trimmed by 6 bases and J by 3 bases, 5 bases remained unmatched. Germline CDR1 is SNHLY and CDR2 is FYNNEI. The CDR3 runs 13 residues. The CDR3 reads CASRISSGYEQYF. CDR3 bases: TGTGCCAGCAGAATTTCTAGCGGCTACGAGCAGTACTTC.

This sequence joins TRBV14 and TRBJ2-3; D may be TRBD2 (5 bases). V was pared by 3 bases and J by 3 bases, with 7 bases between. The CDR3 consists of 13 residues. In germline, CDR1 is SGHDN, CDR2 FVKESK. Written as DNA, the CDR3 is TGTGCCAGCAGCCACCTAGCTACAGATACGCAGTATTTT. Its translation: CASSHLATDTQYF. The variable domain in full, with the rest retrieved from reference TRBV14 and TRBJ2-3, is EAGVTQFPSHSVIEKGQTVTLRCDPISGHDNLYWYRRVMGKEIKFLLHFVKESKQDESGMPNNRFLAERTGGTYSTLKVQPAELEDSGVYFCASSHLATDTQYFGPGTRLTVL.

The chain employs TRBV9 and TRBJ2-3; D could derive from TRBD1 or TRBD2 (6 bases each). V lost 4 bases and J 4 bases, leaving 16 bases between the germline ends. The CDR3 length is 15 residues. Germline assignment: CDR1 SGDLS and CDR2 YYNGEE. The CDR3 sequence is CASSPWKGGADTQYF. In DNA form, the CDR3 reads TGTGCCAGCAGCCCCTGGAAGGGGGGAGCAGATACGCAGTATTTT.

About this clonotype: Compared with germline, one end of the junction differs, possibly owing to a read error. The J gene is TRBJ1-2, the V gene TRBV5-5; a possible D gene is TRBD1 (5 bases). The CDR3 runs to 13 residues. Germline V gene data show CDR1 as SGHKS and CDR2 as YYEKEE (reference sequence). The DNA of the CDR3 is TGTGCCTGCAGCTTGGGGGGGGACTATGGCTACACCTTC. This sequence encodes CACSLGGDYGYTF.

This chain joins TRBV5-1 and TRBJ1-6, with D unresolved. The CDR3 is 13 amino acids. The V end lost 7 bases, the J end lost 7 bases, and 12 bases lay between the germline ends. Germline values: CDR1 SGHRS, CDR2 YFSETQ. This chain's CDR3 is CASGEIQNSPLHF. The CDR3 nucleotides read TGCGCCAGCGGGGAAATCCAAAATTCACCCCTCCACTTT.

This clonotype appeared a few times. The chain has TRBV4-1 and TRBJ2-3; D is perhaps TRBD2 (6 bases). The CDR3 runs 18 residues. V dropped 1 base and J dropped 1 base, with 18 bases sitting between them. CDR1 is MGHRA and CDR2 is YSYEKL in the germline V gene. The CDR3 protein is CASSQGRGRVGGTDTQYF. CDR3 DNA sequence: TGCGCCAGCAGCCAAGGGAGGGGCAGGGTTGGAGGCACAGATACGCAGTATTTT.

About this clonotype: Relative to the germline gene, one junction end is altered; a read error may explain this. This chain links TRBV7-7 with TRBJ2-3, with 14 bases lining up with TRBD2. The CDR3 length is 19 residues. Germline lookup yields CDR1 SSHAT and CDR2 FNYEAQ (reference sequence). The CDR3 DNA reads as TGTGCTAGCAGCTCCCGGAGAGGGACTAGCGGGGGTAGCACAGATACGCAGTATTTT. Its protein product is CASSSRRGTSGGSTDTQYF.

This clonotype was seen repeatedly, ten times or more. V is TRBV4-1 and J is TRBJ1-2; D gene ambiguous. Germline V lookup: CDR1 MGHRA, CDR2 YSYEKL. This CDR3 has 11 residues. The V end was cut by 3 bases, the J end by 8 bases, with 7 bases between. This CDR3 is CASSHPEGYTF. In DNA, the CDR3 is TGCGCCAGCAGCCACCCGGAGGGCTACACCTTC.

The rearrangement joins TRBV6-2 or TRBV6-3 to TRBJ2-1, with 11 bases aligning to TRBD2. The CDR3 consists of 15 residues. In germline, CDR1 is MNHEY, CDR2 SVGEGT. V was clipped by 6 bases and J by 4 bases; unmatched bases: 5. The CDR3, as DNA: TGTGCCAGCAGGGGAGGACTAGCGGGTTACAATGAGCAGTTCTTC. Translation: CASRGGLAGYNEQFF.

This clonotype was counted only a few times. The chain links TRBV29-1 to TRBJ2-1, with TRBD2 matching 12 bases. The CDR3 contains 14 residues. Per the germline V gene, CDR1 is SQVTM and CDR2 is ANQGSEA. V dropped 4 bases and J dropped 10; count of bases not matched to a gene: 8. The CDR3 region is CSVASGGVGDEQFF. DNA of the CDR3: TGCAGCGTTGCTAGCGGGGGGGTAGGGGACGAGCAGTTCTTC.

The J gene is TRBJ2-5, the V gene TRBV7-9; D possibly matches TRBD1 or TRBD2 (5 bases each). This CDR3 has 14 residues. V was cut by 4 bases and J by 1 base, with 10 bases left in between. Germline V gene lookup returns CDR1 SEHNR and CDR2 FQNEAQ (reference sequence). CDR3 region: CASSSNGAQETQYF. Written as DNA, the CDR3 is TGTGCCAGCAGCTCAAACGGGGCCCAAGAGACCCAGTACTTC.

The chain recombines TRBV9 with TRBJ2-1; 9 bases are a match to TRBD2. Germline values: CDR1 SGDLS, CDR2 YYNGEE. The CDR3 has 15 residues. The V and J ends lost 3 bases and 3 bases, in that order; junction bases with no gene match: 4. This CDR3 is CASSGLAGIYNEQFF. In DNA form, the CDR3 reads TGTGCCAGCAGCGGTCTAGCGGGGATCTACAATGAGCAGTTCTTC.

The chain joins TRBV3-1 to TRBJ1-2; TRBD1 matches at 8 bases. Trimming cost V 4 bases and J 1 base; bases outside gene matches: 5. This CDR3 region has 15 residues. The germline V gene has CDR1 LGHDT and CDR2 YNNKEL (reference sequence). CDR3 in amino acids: CASSRGQAVNYGYTF. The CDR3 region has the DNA TGTGCCAGCAGCCGGGGACAGGCCGTTAACTATGGCTACACCTTC.